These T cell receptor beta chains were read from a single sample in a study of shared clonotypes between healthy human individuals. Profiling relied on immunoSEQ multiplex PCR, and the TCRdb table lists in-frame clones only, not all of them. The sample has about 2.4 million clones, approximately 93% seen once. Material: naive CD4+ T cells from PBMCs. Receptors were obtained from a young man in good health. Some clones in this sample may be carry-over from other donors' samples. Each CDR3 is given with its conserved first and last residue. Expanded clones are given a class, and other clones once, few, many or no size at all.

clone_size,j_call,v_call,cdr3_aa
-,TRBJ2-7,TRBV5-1,CASSAGLTVPRNEQYF
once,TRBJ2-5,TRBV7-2,CASSLAAGGYQETQYF
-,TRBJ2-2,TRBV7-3,CASSLMVSGELFF
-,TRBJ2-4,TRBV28,CASSLDSAGAKNIQYF
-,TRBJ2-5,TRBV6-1,CASTSGTETQYF
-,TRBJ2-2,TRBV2,CASSFVGTMNTGELFF
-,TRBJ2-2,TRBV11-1,CASSHRDRPNTGELFF
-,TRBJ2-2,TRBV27,CASSKRPPGLAGGRPGELFF
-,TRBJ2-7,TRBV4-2,CASSQEFGLAGGEQYF
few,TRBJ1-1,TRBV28,CASSPGTGKGNTEAFF
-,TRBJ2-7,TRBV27,CASSQEVGSHEQYF
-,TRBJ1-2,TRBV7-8,CASSFITGTSLMMGYTF
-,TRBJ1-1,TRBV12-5,CASGTTGNTEAFF
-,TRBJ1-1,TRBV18,CASSPQGPLNTEAFF
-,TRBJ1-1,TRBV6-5,CASSYLTSGNTEAFF
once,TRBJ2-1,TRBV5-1,CASSLTVAGDNEQFF